The next 5 T cell receptor delta chains were all read from a single sample in a study of gamma-delta T cells after stem cell transplantation. TCRdb re-analyzed the RT-PCR reads via CATT. The repertoire holds about 5,700 delta-chain clones, about 1.9% seen once, with roughly a fifth in the top ten. The sequenced material came from gamma-delta T cells. The receptors were gathered from a human donor. It is not recorded whose cells these are; they may come from a transplant donor.

As concerns this clone: This probably arose from a read error, given a far larger clone one base away. The sample contains more than one DNA sequence encoding this CDR3. The chain recombines TRDV2 with TRDJ3; TRDD3 matches at 9 bases. V gave up 2 bases and J gave up 0 bases; unmatched junction bases: 7. CDR1 is GEAIGNYY and CDR2 is EKD in the germline V gene. This CDR3 contains 19 residues. The CDR3 sequence is CACDKLGEPSSWDTRQMFF. The CDR3 nucleotides are TGTGCCTGTGACAAACTGGGGGAGCCAAGCTCCTGGGACACCCGACAGATGTTTTTC.

A few counts support this clone. This DNA's translation differs at residue 3 from TCRdb's protein, which comes from a much larger clone; a read error is likely, and the protein shown is translated from the DNA. V and J are TRDV2 and TRDJ1; TRDD3 matches 12 bases. J was trimmed by 0 bases and V by 7 bases; bases with no gene match: 20. This CDR3 comprises 20 residues. Looked up from germline, CDR1 is GEAIGNYY and CDR2 is EKD. The CDR3 DNA follows: TGTGCCTGGGACCACATACTGGGGGATACTACCAAAACGTACACCGATAAACTCATCTTT. Residues: CAWDHILGDTTKTYTDKLIF.

This clone was seen a few times. The translation of this DNA and the TCRdb protein of a much larger clone differ at residue 13, probably owing to a read error; the protein shown here is translated from the DNA. This chain links TRDV2 with TRDJ1; 12 bases fit TRDD3. Germline V gene sequence: CDR1 GEAIGNYY, CDR2 EKD. The CDR3 runs to 18 residues. V trimming: 3 bases; J trimming: 4 bases; junction bases outside the gene matches: 14. CDR3 DNA sequence: TGTGCCTGTGACTCGTTACTGGGGGATACAAGTTACATCGATAAACTCATCTTT. Translating it yields CACDSLLGDTSYIDKLIF.

This clone was detected many times. The likely explanation is a read error, given a far larger clone one base away. This chain links TRDV2 with TRDJ1; TRDD3 agrees at 7 bases. This CDR3 is built from 14 residues. Germline values: CDR1 GEAIGNYY, CDR2 EKD. The trim removed 0 bases at V and 1 base at J, leaving 1 base unmatched. The CDR3 coding sequence is TGTGCCTGTGACACCTGGGGGAGCACCGATAAACTCATCTTT. Its translation: CACDTWGSTDKLIF.

There are a few counts of this clone. The likely explanation is a read error, given a far larger clone one base away. This specimen includes other DNA sequences encoding the same CDR3. The V gene is TRDV2, the J gene TRDJ3, with 8 bases fitting TRDD3. The CDR3 has 19 residues. Germline CDR1 and CDR2: GEAIGNYY and EKD. V was pared by 0 bases and J by 1 base, with 7 bases of the junction left unmatched. CDR3 DNA: TGTGCCTGTGACACCGCTGGGGGAGTGGCTTCCTGGGACACCCGACAGATGTTTTTC. Protein product: CACDTAGGVASWDTRQMFF.